Sequencing of this T cell receptor (beta chain) was carried out in a study of CD8+CD57+ T cells in acquired aplastic anemia. Looking at the study overall: In CD4+ cells, healthy donors produced an average of roughly 11 million reads.

The template used for profiling TCR beta VDJ and CDR3 was genomic DNA. TCRdb passed the reads through MiXCR, listing each CDR3 protein once. This table holds under 200,000 distinct CDR3 sequences, around 45% found once. Sequences were obtained from sorted CD4+, CD8+, or CD8+CD57+ T cells (not recorded which) from PBMCs. This sequence originates from a human donor in good health.

The CDR3 region is CASSPDRSEQYF. The CDR3 DNA reads as TGTGCCAGTAGCCCGGACAGATCCGAGCAGTACTTC. J is TRBJ2-7 and V is TRBV19; possibly TRBD1 for D (6 bases). Between the trimmed V and J ends, which lost 6 bases and 6 bases, there was a span of 12 bases. The CDR3 is 12 residues long. Germline V gene lookup returns CDR1 LNHDA and CDR2 SQIVND (reference sequence).